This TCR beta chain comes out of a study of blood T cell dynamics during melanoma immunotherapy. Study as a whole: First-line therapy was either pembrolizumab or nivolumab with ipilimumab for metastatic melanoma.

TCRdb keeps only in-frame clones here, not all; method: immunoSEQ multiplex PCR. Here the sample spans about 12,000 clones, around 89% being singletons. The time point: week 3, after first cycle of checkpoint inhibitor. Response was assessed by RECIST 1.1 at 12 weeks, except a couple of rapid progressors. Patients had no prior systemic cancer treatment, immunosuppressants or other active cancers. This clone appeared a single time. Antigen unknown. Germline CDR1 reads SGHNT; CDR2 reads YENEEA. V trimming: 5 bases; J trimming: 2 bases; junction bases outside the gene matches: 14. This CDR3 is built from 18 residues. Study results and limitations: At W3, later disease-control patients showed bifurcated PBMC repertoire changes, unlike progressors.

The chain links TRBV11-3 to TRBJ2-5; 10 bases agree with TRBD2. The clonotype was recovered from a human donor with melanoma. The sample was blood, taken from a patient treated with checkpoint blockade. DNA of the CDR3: TGTGCCAGCAGCCTTGGAGGGGCTAGCGGGAGCTTACAAGAGACCCAGTACTTC. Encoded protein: CASSLGGASGSLQETQYF.